The entry below gives a single TCR beta chain sequence along with its context. What it recognizes is unknown. PCR involved 60 Vbeta and 13 Jbeta primers. Produced via immunoSEQ multiplex PCR; TCRdb's table is partial and in-frame only. The data hold some 200,000 clones, with 80% to 85% observed a single time. The data belong to a study of cytomegalovirus exposure and HLA in healthy donors. Study-level results: A later analysis reportedly found fewer N-insertions in an Asian-associated ancestry cluster than the roughly 670-donor mean.

CDR1 is SGDLS, CDR2 YYNGEE, per germline. The CDR3 contains 15 residues. The V end lost 2 bases, the J end lost 3 bases, and 14 bases lay between the germline ends. The sample consisted of PBMCs. The chain is built from TRBV9 and TRBJ1-2, with D unresolved. This receptor was taken from a woman aged 25 to 39 in good health and CMV-seronegative. CDR3 amino acids: CASSVPPQSHYGYTF. The CDR3 bases are TGTGCCAGCAGCGTGCCCCCTCAGTCTCACTATGGCTACACCTTC.